Listed below are T cell receptor beta chains from one sample, sequenced in a study of T cell responses to AZD1222 COVID-19 vaccine. Repertoires were generated with immunoSEQ multiplex PCR, while TCRdb's copy carries only in-frame clones and drops some. The table shows around 91,000 clones, with approximately 91% occurring only once. The sequences come from peripheral blood, collected on day 0 of AZD1222 vaccination. These TCRs come from an adult in good health. Each CDR3 is given with its conserved first and last residue. Fields, in order: V gene, J gene, D gene, clone size, CDR3 DNA, CDR3 protein. A D gene is named only where the DNA matches it firmly. Not every row has a clone size; where given, it reads once, few, many or a size class.

v_gene: TRBV27
j_gene: TRBJ1-3
d_gene: NA
abundance: NA
CDR3nt: TGTGCCAGCAGTTCTAGAATGGGGGCTGGAAACACCATATATTTT
CDR3aa: CASSSRMGAGNTIYF

v_gene: TRBV4-3
j_gene: TRBJ2-3
d_gene: NA
abundance: NA
CDR3nt: TGCGCCAGCAGCCAAGATGCTGCGGGCCCAGATACGCAGTATTTT
CDR3aa: CASSQDAAGPDTQYF

v_gene: TRBV2
j_gene: TRBJ1-2
d_gene: NA
abundance: NA
CDR3nt: TGTGCCAGCAGTCGCATGGGTGGCTACACCTTC
CDR3aa: CASSRMGGYTF

v_gene: TRBV14
j_gene: TRBJ1-2
d_gene: TRBD1
abundance: NA
CDR3nt: TGTGCCAGCAGCCCTACCCTGACAGGGGAGGTAGGCTACACCTTC
CDR3aa: CASSPTLTGEVGYTF

v_gene: TRBV29-1
j_gene: TRBJ1-5
d_gene: NA
abundance: once
CDR3nt: TGCAGCGGGTCAAGGGGAAGCAATCAGCCCCAGCATTTT
CDR3aa: CSGSRGSNQPQHF

v_gene: TRBV6-5
j_gene: TRBJ2-3
d_gene: TRBD2
abundance: NA
CDR3nt: TGTGCCAGCAGCTCACTAGCGGGGGCGGGAGATACGCAGTATTTT
CDR3aa: CASSSLAGAGDTQYF

v_gene: TRBV28
j_gene: TRBJ2-2
d_gene: NA
abundance: NA
CDR3nt: TGTGCCAGCAGCCGTCCCAAAGGGGACACCGGGGAGCTGTTTTTT
CDR3aa: CASSRPKGDTGELFF

v_gene: TRBV6-5
j_gene: TRBJ2-1
d_gene: TRBD2
abundance: NA
CDR3nt: TGTGCCAGCGGGCGGGGGGACCCTCGGAATGAGCAGTTCTTC
CDR3aa: CASGRGDPRNEQFF

v_gene: TRBV9
j_gene: TRBJ2-7
d_gene: TRBD2
abundance: NA
CDR3nt: TGTGCCAGCAGCGTAGCGATAGCGGGATCATACGAGCAGTACTTC
CDR3aa: CASSVAIAGSYEQYF

v_gene: TRBV12-3/TRBV12-4
j_gene: TRBJ1-5
d_gene: NA
abundance: NA
CDR3nt: TGTGCCAGCAGCTCCGGGGCTAATCAGCCCCAGCATTTT
CDR3aa: CASSSGANQPQHF

v_gene: TRBV19
j_gene: TRBJ2-3
d_gene: NA
abundance: NA
CDR3nt: TGTGCCAGTAGTATATTAGAGGGGAGAACAGATACGCAGTATTTT
CDR3aa: CASSILEGRTDTQYF

v_gene: TRBV3-1/TRBV3-2
j_gene: TRBJ2-2
d_gene: TRBD2
abundance: NA
CDR3nt: TGTGCCAGCGGCGGGGGAAACACCGGGGAGCTGTTTTTT
CDR3aa: CASGGGNTGELFF

v_gene: TRBV5-1
j_gene: TRBJ1-2
d_gene: TRBD1
abundance: NA
CDR3nt: TGCGCCAGCAGAAACCGGGACAGGGGGAACTATGGCTACACCTTC
CDR3aa: CASRNRDRGNYGYTF

v_gene: TRBV28
j_gene: TRBJ2-1
d_gene: TRBD2
abundance: NA
CDR3nt: TGTGCCAGCAGATTACCGGGACTAGCGGGAGTTGAGCAGTTCTTC
CDR3aa: CASRLPGLAGVEQFF

v_gene: TRBV14
j_gene: TRBJ2-1
d_gene: TRBD2
abundance: NA
CDR3nt: TGTGCCAGCAGCCAAGATCAGCGGGGTGAGCAGTTCTTC
CDR3aa: CASSQDQRGEQFF

v_gene: TRBV5-5
j_gene: TRBJ1-4
d_gene: NA
abundance: NA
CDR3nt: TGTGCCAGCAGCGCTCTTCCGGGTACTAATGAAAAACTGTTTTTT
CDR3aa: CASSALPGTNEKLFF

v_gene: TRBV7-9
j_gene: TRBJ1-5
d_gene: TRBD1
abundance: NA
CDR3nt: TGTGCCAGCAGCGCGGGACAGTTTAGCAATCAGCCCCAGCATTTT
CDR3aa: CASSAGQFSNQPQHF

v_gene: TRBV19
j_gene: TRBJ2-2
d_gene: NA
abundance: NA
CDR3nt: TGTGCCAGTCGCGAGACCACGAACACCGGGGAGCTGTTTTTT
CDR3aa: CASRETTNTGELFF

v_gene: TRBV5-3
j_gene: TRBJ2-3
d_gene: NA
abundance: few
CDR3nt: TGTGCCAGAAGCTTCCCGCCTGGGCCAACATTGGATACGCAGTATTTT
CDR3aa: CARSFPPGPTLDTQYF

v_gene: TRBV7-2
j_gene: TRBJ2-7
d_gene: NA
abundance: once
CDR3nt: TGTGCCAGCAGCGTTTTTGGCCCCTACGAGCAGTACTTC
CDR3aa: CASSVFGPYEQYF

v_gene: TRBV2
j_gene: TRBJ1-5
d_gene: NA
abundance: NA
CDR3nt: TGTGCCAGCAGTGAATTGGGGGGCCCCCAGGGCAATCAGCCCCAGCATTTT
CDR3aa: CASSELGGPQGNQPQHF

v_gene: TRBV9
j_gene: TRBJ2-7
d_gene: NA
abundance: NA
CDR3nt: TGTGCCAGCAGCGAAGGTTCCACAGGACACTACGAGCAGTACTTC
CDR3aa: CASSEGSTGHYEQYF

v_gene: TRBV7-9
j_gene: TRBJ1-2
d_gene: NA
abundance: NA
CDR3nt: TGTGCCAGCAGGGGATGGGGAAATGAGAAGGTTGGCTACACCTTC
CDR3aa: CASRGWGNEKVGYTF

v_gene: TRBV9
j_gene: TRBJ2-7
d_gene: NA
abundance: NA
CDR3nt: TGTGCCAGCAGCGCCGGGGTATCCTACGAGCAGTACTTC
CDR3aa: CASSAGVSYEQYF

v_gene: TRBV12-5
j_gene: TRBJ1-1
d_gene: NA
abundance: once
CDR3nt: TGTGCTAGTGGTTTGGATATGAACACTGAAGCTTTCTTT
CDR3aa: CASGLDMNTEAFF

v_gene: TRBV28
j_gene: TRBJ1-4
d_gene: NA
abundance: NA
CDR3nt: TGTGCCAGCACCATGGGGCTATATGAAAAACTGTTTTTT
CDR3aa: CASTMGLYEKLFF

v_gene: TRBV15
j_gene: TRBJ2-1
d_gene: TRBD1
abundance: NA
CDR3nt: TGTGCCACCAGCAGAGATCCTCAGGGGGCGCCTGAGCAGTTCTTC
CDR3aa: CATSRDPQGAPEQFF

v_gene: TRBV6-2/TRBV6-3
j_gene: TRBJ2-7
d_gene: TRBD1
abundance: NA
CDR3nt: TGTGCCAGCAGTTACTCTACGGAAGGACAGGGGCGGCCCTACGAGCAGTACTTC
CDR3aa: CASSYSTEGQGRPYEQYF

v_gene: TRBV24-1
j_gene: TRBJ2-3
d_gene: TRBD2
abundance: NA
CDR3nt: TGTGCCACCAGTGATTCGAGACCCGGGACTACCTTCACAGATACGCAGTATTTT
CDR3aa: CATSDSRPGTTFTDTQYF

v_gene: TRBV28
j_gene: TRBJ1-1
d_gene: NA
abundance: NA
CDR3nt: TGTGCCAGCAGTCTGGGGGGATCCCTGGGGACTGAAGCTTTCTTT
CDR3aa: CASSLGGSLGTEAFF

v_gene: TRBV19
j_gene: TRBJ1-5
d_gene: NA
abundance: NA
CDR3nt: TGTGCCAGCCGCAGGGAATGGAATCAGCCCCAGCATTTT
CDR3aa: CASRREWNQPQHF

v_gene: TRBV5-1
j_gene: TRBJ1-4
d_gene: NA
abundance: NA
CDR3nt: TGCGCCAGCAGCTTGGACGAAAAACTGTTTTTT
CDR3aa: CASSLDEKLFF

v_gene: TRBV6-5
j_gene: TRBJ1-1
d_gene: NA
abundance: NA
CDR3nt: TGTGCCAGCCTGGCGGGTATGAGTCACACTGAAGCTTTCTTT
CDR3aa: CASLAGMSHTEAFF